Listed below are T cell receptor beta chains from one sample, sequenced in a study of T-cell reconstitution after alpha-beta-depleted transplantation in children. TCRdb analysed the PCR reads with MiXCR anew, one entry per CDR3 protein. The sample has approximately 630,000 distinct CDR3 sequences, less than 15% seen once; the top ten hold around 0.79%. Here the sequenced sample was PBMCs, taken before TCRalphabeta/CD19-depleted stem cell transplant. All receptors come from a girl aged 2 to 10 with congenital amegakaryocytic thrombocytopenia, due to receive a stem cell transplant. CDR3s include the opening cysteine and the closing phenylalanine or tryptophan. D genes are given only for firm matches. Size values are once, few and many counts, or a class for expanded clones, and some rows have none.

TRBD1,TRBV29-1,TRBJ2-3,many,CSVKRRTGADTQYF,TGCAGCGTAAAAAGAAGGACAGGGGCAGATACGCAGTATTTT
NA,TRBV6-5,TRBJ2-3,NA,CASSWTSLARGGTDTQYF,TGTGCCAGCAGTTGGACTTCCCTAGCCAGGGGGGGAACAGATACGCAGTATTTT
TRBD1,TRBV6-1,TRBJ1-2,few,CASRRGQGNYGYTF,TGTGCCAGCAGACGAGGACAGGGGAATTATGGCTACACCTTC
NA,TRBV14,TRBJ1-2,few,CASSHKALYGYTF,TGTGCCAGCAGCCATAAGGCCCTCTATGGCTACACCTTC
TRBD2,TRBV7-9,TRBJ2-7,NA,CASSKSGSREQYF,TGTGCCAGCAGCAAGAGCGGGAGTCGCGAGCAGTACTTC
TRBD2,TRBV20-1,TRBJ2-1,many,CSARTSGLSSYNEQFF,TGCAGTGCTAGGACTAGCGGGTTAAGCTCCTACAATGAGCAGTTCTTC
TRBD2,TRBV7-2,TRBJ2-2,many,CASSTPTSGTTGELFF,TGTGCCAGCAGCACTCCGACTAGCGGGACAACCGGGGAGCTGTTTTTT
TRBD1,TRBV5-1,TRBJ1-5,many,CASSLGTGGNQPQHF,TGCGCCAGCAGCTTGGGTACAGGGGGCAATCAGCCCCAGCATTTT
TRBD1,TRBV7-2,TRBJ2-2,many,CAQRQGTGELFF,TGTGCCCAGAGACAGGGAACCGGGGAGCTGTTTTTT
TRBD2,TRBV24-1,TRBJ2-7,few,CATSRRLAGGSYEQYF,TGTGCCACCAGTCGTCGGCTAGCGGGAGGATCCTACGAGCAGTACTTC
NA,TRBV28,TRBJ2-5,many,CATNIREQETQYF,TGTGCCACGAATATCAGGGAGCAAGAGACCCAGTACTTC
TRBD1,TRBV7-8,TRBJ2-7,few,CASSLETWVGQGSYEQYF,TGTGCCAGCAGCTTAGAGACATGGGTGGGACAGGGCTCCTACGAGCAGTACTTC
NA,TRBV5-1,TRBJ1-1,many,CASSGEGRVTEAFF,TGCGCCAGCAGCGGTGAGGGCCGAGTCACTGAAGCTTTCTTT
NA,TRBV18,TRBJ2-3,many,CASSPTFAGNTDTQYF,TGTGCCAGCTCACCGACCTTCGCGGGGAACACAGATACGCAGTATTTT
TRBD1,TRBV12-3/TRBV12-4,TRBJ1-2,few,CASSARDSSYGYTF,TGTGCCAGCAGCGCCCGGGACAGCTCTTATGGCTACACCTTC
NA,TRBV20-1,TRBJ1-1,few,CSARPENTEAFF,TGCAGTGCGAGACCCGAGAACACTGAAGCTTTCTTT
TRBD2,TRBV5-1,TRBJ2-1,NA,CASSFYPGESSGSSNEQFF,TGCGCCAGCAGCTTTTACCCTGGAGAGTCTAGCGGGAGCTCGAATGAGCAGTTCTTC
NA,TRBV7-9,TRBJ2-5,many,CASSLPYGQTQETQYF,TGTGCCAGCAGCTTACCTTACGGACAGACCCAAGAGACCCAGTACTTC
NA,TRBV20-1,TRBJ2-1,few,CSVLKSSYNEQFF,TGCAGTGTTCTGAAAAGCTCCTACAATGAGCAGTTCTTC
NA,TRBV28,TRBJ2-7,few,CASSLYGGYDYEQYF,TGTGCCAGCAGTTTATATGGGGGGTACGACTACGAGCAGTACTTC
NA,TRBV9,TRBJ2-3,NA,CASRPSGTAPSTDTQYF,TGTGCCAGCAGACCATCCGGGACCGCCCCTAGCACAGATACGCAGTATTTT
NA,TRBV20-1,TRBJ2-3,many,CSARDAFVVNTDTQYF,TGCAGTGCTAGAGATGCTTTCGTTGTTAACACAGATACGCAGTATTTT
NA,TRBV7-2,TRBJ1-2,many,CASSLVGIGYTF,TGTGCCAGCAGCTTAGTCGGGATCGGCTACACCTTC
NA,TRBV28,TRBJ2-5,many,CASSESGMTETQYF,TGTGCCAGCAGTGAATCGGGGATGACAGAGACCCAGTACTTC
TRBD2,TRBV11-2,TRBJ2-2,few,CASSLPRLAGSNTGELFF,TGTGCCAGCAGCCTCCCCAGACTAGCGGGTTCGAACACCGGGGAGCTGTTTTTT
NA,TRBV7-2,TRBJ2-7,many,CASSLGGLSSYEQYF,TGTGCCAGCAGCTTAGGGGGGCTAAGCTCCTACGAGCAGTACTTC